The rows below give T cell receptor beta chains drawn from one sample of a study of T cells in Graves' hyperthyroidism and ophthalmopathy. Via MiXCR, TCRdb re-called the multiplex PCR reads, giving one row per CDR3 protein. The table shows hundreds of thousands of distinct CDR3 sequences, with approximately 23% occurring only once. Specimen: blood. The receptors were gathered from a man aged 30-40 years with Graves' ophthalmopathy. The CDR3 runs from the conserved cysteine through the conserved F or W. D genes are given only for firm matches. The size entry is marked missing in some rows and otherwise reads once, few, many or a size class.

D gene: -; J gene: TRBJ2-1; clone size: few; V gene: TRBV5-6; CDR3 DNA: TGTGCCAGCAGGAACGTCCTAGCTACGAATGAGCAGTTCTTC; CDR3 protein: CASRNVLATNEQFF
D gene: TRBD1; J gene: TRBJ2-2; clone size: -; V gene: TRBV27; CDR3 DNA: TGTGCCAGCTTCAGGGGGTCAGGGGGAACCGGGGAGCTGTTTTTT; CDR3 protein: CASFRGSGGTGELFF
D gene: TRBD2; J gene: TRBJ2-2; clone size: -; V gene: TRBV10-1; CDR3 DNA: TGCGCCAGCAGTGAAACCCTAGCGGGGGGAACCGGGGAGCTGTTTTTT; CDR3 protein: CASSETLAGGTGELFF
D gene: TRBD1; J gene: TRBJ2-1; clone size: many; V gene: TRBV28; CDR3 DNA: TGTGCCAGCAGCCAAAACCGGGACAGGGCCTACAATGAGCAGTTCTTC; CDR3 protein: CASSQNRDRAYNEQFF
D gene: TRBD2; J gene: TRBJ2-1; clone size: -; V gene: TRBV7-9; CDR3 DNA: TGTGCCAGCAGCTTAGCGGAGGGACTAGTCTCATACAATGAGCAGTTCTTC; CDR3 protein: CASSLAEGLVSYNEQFF
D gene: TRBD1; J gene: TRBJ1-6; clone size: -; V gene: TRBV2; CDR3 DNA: TGTGCCAGCAGTGCAGGGGGCGCGGTTAATTCACCCCTCCACTTT; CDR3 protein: CASSAGGAVNSPLHF
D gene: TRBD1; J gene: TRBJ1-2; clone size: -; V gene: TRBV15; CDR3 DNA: TGTGCCACCAGCAGAGATATGGCAGGGGGCACCTATGGCTACACCTTC; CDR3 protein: CATSRDMAGGTYGYTF
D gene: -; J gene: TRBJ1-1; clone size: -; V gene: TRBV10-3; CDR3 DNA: TGTGCCATCAGTGAACGAGGGGCGGGGATGAACACTGAAGCTTTCTTT; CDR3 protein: CAISERGAGMNTEAFF
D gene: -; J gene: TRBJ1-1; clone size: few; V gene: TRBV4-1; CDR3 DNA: TGCGCCAGCAGCCAACAAAACTTCAGGTGGGCTGAAGCTTTCTTT; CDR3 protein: CASSQQNFRWAEAFF
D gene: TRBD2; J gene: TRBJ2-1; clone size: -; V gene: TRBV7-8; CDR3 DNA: TGTGCCAGCAGCTTAAGCGGGAGGGGGCAGTTCTTC; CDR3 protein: CASSLSGRGQFF
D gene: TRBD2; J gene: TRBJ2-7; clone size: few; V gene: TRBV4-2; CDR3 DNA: TGTGCCAGCAGCCAAAACGGGCTAGCGGGAGTGGGGCAGTACTTC; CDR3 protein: CASSQNGLAGVGQYF
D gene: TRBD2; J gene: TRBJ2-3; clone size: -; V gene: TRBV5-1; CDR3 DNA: TGCGCCAGCAGCTTCGGGACTAGCGGGAGGGCCGTGTATACGCAGTATTTT; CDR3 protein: CASSFGTSGRAVYTQYF
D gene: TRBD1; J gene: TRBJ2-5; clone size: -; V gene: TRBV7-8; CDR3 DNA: TGTGCCAGCAGCCACCGGGACAGGGGGATAGAGACCCAGTACTTC; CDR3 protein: CASSHRDRGIETQYF
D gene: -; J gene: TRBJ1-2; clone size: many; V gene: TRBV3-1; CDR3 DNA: TGTGCCAGCAGCCAATCTCAACCAGGTTACTATGGCTACACCTTC; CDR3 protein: CASSQSQPGYYGYTF
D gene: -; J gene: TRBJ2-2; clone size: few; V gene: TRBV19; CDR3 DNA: TGTGCCAGTAGTATGGGCCTGAGGAACACCGGGGAGCTGTTTTTT; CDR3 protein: CASSMGLRNTGELFF
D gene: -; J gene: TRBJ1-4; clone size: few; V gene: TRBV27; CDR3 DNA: TGTGCCAGCAGTCCCTTAGGGGAAAAACTGTTTTTT; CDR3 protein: CASSPLGEKLFF
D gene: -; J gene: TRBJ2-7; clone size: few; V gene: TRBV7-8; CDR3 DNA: TGTGCCAGCAGCGAGCCGGGGCAAAGGGGTACCTACGAGCAGTACTTC; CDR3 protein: CASSEPGQRGTYEQYF
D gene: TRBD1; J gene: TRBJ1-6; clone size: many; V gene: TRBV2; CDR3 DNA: TGTGCCAGCAGGGACAGGGGAGGGCCCTATAATTCACCCCTCCACTTT; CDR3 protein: CASRDRGGPYNSPLHF
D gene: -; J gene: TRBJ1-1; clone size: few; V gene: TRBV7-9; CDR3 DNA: TGTGCCAGCAGCCTGGAAGGACGTTATGGTTTAGCTTTCTTT; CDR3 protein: CASSLEGRYGLAFF
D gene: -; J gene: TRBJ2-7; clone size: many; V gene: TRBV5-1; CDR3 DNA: TGCGCCAGCAGCCAAGGGACCTCGTCCCTTGGAGGCGAGCAGTACTTC; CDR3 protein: CASSQGTSSLGGEQYF
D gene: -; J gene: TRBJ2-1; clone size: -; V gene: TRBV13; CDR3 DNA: TGTGCCAGCAGCTTAGGGGAGGCGAGGAACAATGAGCAGTTCTTC; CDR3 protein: CASSLGEARNNEQFF
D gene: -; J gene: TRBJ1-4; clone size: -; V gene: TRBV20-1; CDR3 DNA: TGCAGTGCTAGAGATTCTACCGGGAATGAAAAACTGTTTTTT; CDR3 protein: CSARDSTGNEKLFF
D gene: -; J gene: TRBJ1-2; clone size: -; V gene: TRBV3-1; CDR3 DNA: TGTGCCAGCAGCCAAGCAAGGGAAAATGGCTACACCTTC; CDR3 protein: CASSQARENGYTF
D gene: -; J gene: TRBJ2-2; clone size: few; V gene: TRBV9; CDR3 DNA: TGTGCCAGCAGCCTACGAGACACGTCCCCCGGGGAGCTGTTTTTT; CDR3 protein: CASSLRDTSPGELFF
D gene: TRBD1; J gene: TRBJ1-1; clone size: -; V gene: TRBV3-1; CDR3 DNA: TGTGCCAGCAGCCACGGGACAGGGGGCTCGTACACTGAAGCTTTCTTT; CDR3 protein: CASSHGTGGSYTEAFF
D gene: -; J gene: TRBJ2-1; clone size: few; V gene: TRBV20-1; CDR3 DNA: TGCAGTGCTAGAGAAGCCGATCGTGGTACTAATGAGCAGTTCTTC; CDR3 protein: CSAREADRGTNEQFF
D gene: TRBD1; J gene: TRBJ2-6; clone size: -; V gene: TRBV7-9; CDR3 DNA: TGTGCCAGCAGTTCCGGACAGGCAGTTATGTCTGGGGCCAACGTCCTGACTTTC; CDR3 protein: CASSSGQAVMSGANVLTF
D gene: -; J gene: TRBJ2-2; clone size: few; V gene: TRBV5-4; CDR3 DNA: TGTGCCAGCAGGCGGGACAGGAACACCGGGGAGCTGTTTTTT; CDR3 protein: CASRRDRNTGELFF
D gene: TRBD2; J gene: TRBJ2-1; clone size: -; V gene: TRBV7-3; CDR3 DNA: TGTGCCAGCAGCTCCCCCCTAGGTGGAGGGAGGGCCTCCAATGAGCAGTTCTTC; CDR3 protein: CASSSPLGGGRASNEQFF
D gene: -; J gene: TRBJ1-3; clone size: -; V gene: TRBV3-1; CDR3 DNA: TGTGCCAGCAGCCAGGAACACAGGATCTCTGGAAACACCATATATTTT; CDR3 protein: CASSQEHRISGNTIYF
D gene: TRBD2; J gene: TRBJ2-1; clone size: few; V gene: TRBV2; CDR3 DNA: TGTGCCACTCTAGCGGGAGAAGGCAATGAGCAGTTCTTC; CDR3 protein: CATLAGEGNEQFF
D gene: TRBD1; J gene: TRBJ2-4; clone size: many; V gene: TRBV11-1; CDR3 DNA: TGTGCCAGCAGTCGAGCGGGACAGGGCACTCTGGCCAAAAACATTCAGTACTTC; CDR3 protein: CASSRAGQGTLAKNIQYF
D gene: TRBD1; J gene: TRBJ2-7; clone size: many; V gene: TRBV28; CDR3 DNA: TGTGCCAGCAGTTCCGCGGGACAGGGTCCAAGGGAGCAGTACTTC; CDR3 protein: CASSSAGQGPREQYF
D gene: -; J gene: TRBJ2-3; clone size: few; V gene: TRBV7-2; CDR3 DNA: TGTGCCAGCAGCTCCCTAGCGCCAAGCACAGATACGCAGTATTTT; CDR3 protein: CASSSLAPSTDTQYF
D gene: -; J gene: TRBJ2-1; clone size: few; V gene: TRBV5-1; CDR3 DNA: TGCGCCAGCAGCTTAAGAGTTTCCAATGAGCAGTTCTTC; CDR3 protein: CASSLRVSNEQFF
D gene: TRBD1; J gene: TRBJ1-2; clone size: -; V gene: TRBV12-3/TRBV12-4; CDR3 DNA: TGTGCCAGCAGTTCGCGAGGGGGACAGGGGGCCGGGGATGGCTACACCTTC; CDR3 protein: CASSSRGGQGAGDGYTF
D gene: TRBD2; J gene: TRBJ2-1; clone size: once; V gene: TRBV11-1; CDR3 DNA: TGTGCCAGCAGCTCGACTAGCGGGAGAAAAAAGGATGAGCAGTTCTTC; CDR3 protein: CASSSTSGRKKDEQFF
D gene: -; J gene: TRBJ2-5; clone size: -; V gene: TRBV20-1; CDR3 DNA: TGCAGTGCTAGAGTAGGGTTCCAAGAGACCCAGTACTTC; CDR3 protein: CSARVGFQETQYF
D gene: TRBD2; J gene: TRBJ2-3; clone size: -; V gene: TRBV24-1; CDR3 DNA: TGTGCCACCAGTGATCGGGGCCGAGCGGGAGCCACAGATACGCAGTATTTT; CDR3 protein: CATSDRGRAGATDTQYF
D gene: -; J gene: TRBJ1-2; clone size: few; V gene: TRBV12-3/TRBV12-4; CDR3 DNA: TGTGCCAGCAGTCCAACTGGGGTCCCCTATGGCTACACCTTC; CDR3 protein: CASSPTGVPYGYTF